These 2 T cell receptor beta chains were sequenced from one sample in a study of blood T cell repertoires in COVID-19 (TCRdb year 2020). Libraries came from the immunoSEQ multiplex PCR assay. Entries here come from immuneACCESS through TCRdb and include only in-frame sequences with V and J called. Some clones fail to appear in such tables; in the studies checked, an unresolved V gene covers under half of the shortfall, and the cause of the remainder is unknown. This sample gives 250,000 to 400,000 clones in total; 75% to 90% of them show up just once. The ten largest clones add up to roughly 2.9% of the sample. Sequencing was performed on peripheral blood. The receptors stem from a woman younger than 45 with COVID-19, enrolled during active disease.

The rearrangement links TRBV28 to TRBJ2-3; D is undetermined. This CDR3 has 13 amino acids. V shed 3 bases and J shed 5 bases, with 9 bases lying between them. Germline CDR1 is MDHEN and CDR2 is SYDVKM. The CDR3 nucleotides are TGTGCCAGCAGTTTCCGAGGTGGAGATACGCAGTATTTT. It specifies CASSFRGGDTQYF.

The chain recombines TRBV19 with TRBJ2-1, with D hard to call. The CDR3 covers 15 residues. Per germline, CDR1 LNHDA and CDR2 SQIVND (reference sequence). V gave up 3 bases and J gave up 0 bases, with 9 bases separating them. CDR3 DNA sequence: TGTGCCAGTAGTATGCGACGGAGCTCCTACAATGAGCAGTTCTTC. It yields the protein CASSMRRSSYNEQFF.